This T cell receptor (beta chain) stems from a study of graft-versus-host responses after intestinal transplantation. Data came from immunoSEQ multiplex PCR; TCRdb stores just in-frame clones and leaves some out. This sample has 25,000 to 30,000 clones, with 82% found just once. The V end lost 2 bases, the J end lost 3 bases, and 13 bases lay between the germline ends. CDR3 length: 15 amino acids. Looked up from germline, CDR1 is SGHNT and CDR2 is YENEEA. General study results and limits: Association was observed between peak circulating GvH clone levels and early post-transplant HvG declines. Analysis identified GvH clones in recipient marrow, with some appearing first in ileum or blood.

Details on this clone: What it binds is unknown.

The sequence came from a human donor who received an intestinal transplant. The V call is TRBV11-3, the J call TRBJ2-5; a possible D gene is TRBD2 (6 bases). The sample here was unstimulated CD4+ T cells sorted from spleen or lymph node cells, taken before intestinal transplant. The CDR3 loop is CASSLTTRGEETQYF. CDR3 in DNA: TGTGCCAGCAGCTTAACGACTAGAGGGGAAGAGACCCAGTACTTC.